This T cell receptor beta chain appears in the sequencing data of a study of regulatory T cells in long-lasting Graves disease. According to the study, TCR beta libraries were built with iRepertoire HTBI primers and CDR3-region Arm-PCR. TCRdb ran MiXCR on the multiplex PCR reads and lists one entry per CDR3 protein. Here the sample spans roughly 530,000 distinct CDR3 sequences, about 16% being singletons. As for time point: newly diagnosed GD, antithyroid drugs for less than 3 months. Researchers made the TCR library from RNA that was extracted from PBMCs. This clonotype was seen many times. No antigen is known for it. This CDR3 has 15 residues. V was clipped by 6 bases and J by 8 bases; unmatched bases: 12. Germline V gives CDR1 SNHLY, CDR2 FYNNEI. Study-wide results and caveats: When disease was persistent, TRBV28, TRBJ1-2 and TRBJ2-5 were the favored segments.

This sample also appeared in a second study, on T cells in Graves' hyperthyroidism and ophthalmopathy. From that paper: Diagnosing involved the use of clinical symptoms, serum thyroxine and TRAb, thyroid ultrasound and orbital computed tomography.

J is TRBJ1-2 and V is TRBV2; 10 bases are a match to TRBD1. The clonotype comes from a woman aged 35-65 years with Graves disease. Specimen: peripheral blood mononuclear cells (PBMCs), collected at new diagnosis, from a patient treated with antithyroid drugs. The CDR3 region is CASRAGTGDGKGYTF. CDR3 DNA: TGTGCCAGCAGAGCCGGGACAGGGGATGGAAAAGGCTACACCTTC.